Sequencing of this TCR beta chain was carried out in a study of regulatory T cells in long-lasting Graves disease. Study findings and constraints: Rather than thyroid tissue, only peripheral blood underwent study.

Time point specified: newly diagnosed GD, antithyroid drugs for less than 3 months. Extracted PBMC RNA gave rise to the TCR library. This clonotype was recorded many times. Its antigen is unknown. Assembly of TCR beta libraries relied on iRepertoire HTBI primers together with Arm-PCR of CDR3 regions. Via MiXCR, TCRdb re-called the multiplex PCR reads, giving one row per CDR3 protein. The sample holds about 200,000 distinct CDR3 sequences, around 16% seen once. This CDR3 contains 13 residues. The V gene's germline CDR1 is MNHNS and CDR2 SASEGT. The V end lost 3 bases, the J end lost 4 bases, and 9 bases lay between the germline ends.

Sequenced material: peripheral blood mononuclear cells (PBMCs), taken at new diagnosis, from a patient treated with antithyroid drugs. This clonotype was obtained from a female donor with Graves disease. The chain links TRBV6-1 to TRBJ2-5, with unresolved D. CDR3 in amino acids: CASSDVRGETQYF. CDR3 nucleotides: TGTGCCAGCAGTGACGTGAGAGGAGAGACCCAGTACTTC.